Following are 3 T cell receptor beta chains from one sample sequenced in a study of identical twins. TCRdb re-called the 5' RACE reads with MiXCR, one entry per CDR3 protein. The sample lists about 460,000 distinct CDR3 sequences; approximately 15% were seen once. This sample also belongs to another study, concerning yellow fever vaccine responses in identical twins.

The specimen sequenced was CD4+ T cells sorted from blood. The source is a woman between 18 and 29 years old in good health.

The sample holds a few counts of this clonotype. The rearrangement joins TRBV20-1 to TRBJ2-1, with 8 bases lining up with TRBD2. Germline assignment: CDR1 DFQATT and CDR2 SNEGSKA (reference sequence). There are 17 residues in the CDR3. The V and J ends lost 4 bases and 1 base, in that order; junction bases with no gene match: 12. The CDR3 DNA sequence: TGCAGTGCTAATGTTTTCGGGCGGGAGGCTTCCTACAATGAGCAGTTCTTC. Translated: CSANVFGREASYNEQFF.

The V call is TRBV6-2 or TRBV6-3, the J call TRBJ2-7, with 9 bases that match TRBD2. The CDR3 runs to 13 residues. In germline, CDR1 is MNHEY, CDR2 SVGEGT. Trimming cost V 5 bases and J 4 bases; bases outside gene matches: 3. The CDR3 loop reads CASSRLAEYEQYF. DNA for the CDR3: TGTGCCAGCAGTCGACTAGCGGAATACGAGCAGTACTTC.

This clonotype came up many times. This chain connects TRBV29-1 to TRBJ2-2, with 7 bases aligning to TRBD2. The CDR3 extends over 15 amino acids. Germline-derived CDR1 and CDR2 are SQVTM and ANQGSEA. The V and J ends lost 1 base and 4 bases, in that order; junction bases with no gene match: 6. This CDR3 reads CSVEVPPGGTGELFF. In DNA, the CDR3 is TGCAGCGTTGAAGTACCCCCGGGGGGCACCGGGGAGCTGTTTTTT.